These 22 T cell receptor beta chains were all obtained from the same sample, sequenced in a study of breast tumors, draining lymph nodes, adjacent tissues. The lymph nodes were axillary draining lymph nodes from breast cancer patients. MiXCR, run by TCRdb on the multiplex PCR reads, gives a single entry per CDR3 protein. Of 150,000 to 200,000 distinct CDR3 sequences in the sample, 33% are singletons; the top ten hold 3% to 4.5%. The source material was axillary lymph node tissue. These receptors were obtained from a female donor with breast cancer. Some clones in this sample may be carry-over from other donors' samples.

This clonotype was seen many times. This chain uses TRBV7-8 with TRBJ2-3; D perhaps matches TRBD1 (6 bases). This CDR3 has 19 amino acids. Germline V gene sequence: CDR1 SGHVS, CDR2 FQNEAQ. The V end lost 2 bases, the J end lost 7 bases, and 28 bases lay between the germline ends. CDR3 in DNA: TGTGCCAGCAGCTTAATAGTAGCACCGACCCAGGGGAAAGTTTATACGCAGTATTTT. Translating it yields CASSLIVAPTQGKVYTQYF.

CDR3: CATSDLQWSGELFF. CDR3 sequence (DNA): TGTGCCACCAGTGATTTGCAGTGGAGCGGAGAGCTGTTTTTT. The chain recombines TRBV24-1 with TRBJ2-2, with D possibly matching TRBD2 (5 bases). The CDR3 length is 14 residues. The V end lost 0 bases, the J end lost 11 bases, and 12 bases lay between the germline ends. Germline values: CDR1 KGHDR, CDR2 SFDVKD.

This clonotype was recorded many times. This chain links TRBV19 with TRBJ1-5, with D possibly matching TRBD1 (5 bases). CDR1 and CDR2 (germline): LNHDA, SQIVND (reference sequence). Trimming removed 10 bases at V and 3 bases at J, with 16 bases between. This CDR3 is 14 amino acids long. DNA for the CDR3: TGTGCCACCACCGTAGGGGTACCCAATCAGCCCCAGCATTTT. Its translation: CATTVGVPNQPQHF.

This sequence joins TRBV9 and TRBJ1-1; D is uncertain. V was trimmed by 0 bases and J by 2 bases, leaving 8 bases between them. There are 14 residues in the CDR3. Germline CDR1 SGDLS, CDR2 YYNGEE. The CDR3 DNA sequence: TGTGCCAGCAGCGTAGCCGGGGTAAACACTGAAGCTTTCTTT. Translation gives CASSVAGVNTEAFF.

This clonotype was observed many times. V usage is TRBV6-1 and J usage is TRBJ1-2; possibly TRBD1 for D (6 bases). The germline gives CDR1 MNHNS, CDR2 SASEGT. Trimming removed 1 base from V and 8 bases from J, with 11 bases in between. This CDR3 has 13 residues. CDR3: CASSEVGGYGYTF. In DNA, the CDR3 is TGTGCCAGCAGTGAAGTTGGGGGCTACGGCTACACCTTC.

Comments on this clonotype: A junction boundary mismatches the germline segment, possibly from a read error. The chain is built from TRBV6-2 or TRBV6-3 and TRBJ2-1, with D tentatively TRBD1 or TRBD2 (5 bases each). This CDR3 is built from 16 residues. CDR1 MNHEY and CDR2 SVGEGT come from the germline V gene. The CDR3 DNA sequence: TGTGCCAGCAGTCACTCGGGACCGGGGAGCTACAATGAGCAGTTCTTC. Its translation is CASSHSGPGSYNEQFF.

There are many counts of this clonotype. The chain uses TRBV7-2 and TRBJ2-7, with a tentative D call TRBD2 (6 bases). Per germline, CDR1 SGHTA and CDR2 FQGNSA. The CDR3 totals 14 residues. The V gene lost 4 bases and the J gene lost 7 bases, with 17 bases spanning the gap. This CDR3 is CASSSRLGKMEQYF. DNA for the CDR3: TGTGCCAGCAGCTCGCGACTAGGAAAGATGGAGCAGTACTTC.

In this sample, this clonotype turned up many times. J is TRBJ2-7 and V is TRBV7-2; 10 nucleotides match TRBD1. Germline V gives CDR1 SGHTA, CDR2 FQGNSA. The ends lost 6 bases at V and 6 bases at J; junction bases unmatched: 8. CDR3 length equals 14 residues. CDR3 loop: CASSFTGTGVEQYF. The CDR3 DNA sequence: TGTGCCAGCAGTTTTACCGGGACAGGGGTCGAGCAGTACTTC.

This clonotype was counted at least ten times. This chain connects TRBV12-3 or TRBV12-4 to TRBJ2-3, with D unresolved. The CDR3 sequence is 11 residues long. The V end lost 6 bases, the J end lost 3 bases, and 4 bases lay between the germline ends. CDR3 DNA: TGTGCCAGCAGCCAAACAGATACGCAGTATTTT. This codes for CASSQTDTQYF.

This clonotype has a count of ten or more. The CDR3 coding sequence is TGTGCCAGCAGTTTCGGACTAGCGGGAGACTACGAGCAGTACTTC. As protein: CASSFGLAGDYEQYF. The genes are TRBV28 and TRBJ2-7; TRBD2 aligns across 13 bases. CDR3 length equals 15 residues. CDR1 and CDR2 (germline): MDHEN, SYDVKM. The V gene end was trimmed by 3 bases and the J gene end by 3 bases; junction bases not matched to a gene: 2.

This clonotype appeared a few times. The rearrangement links TRBV7-2 to TRBJ2-3; D may be TRBD2 (6 bases). V lost 3 bases and J lost 0, with 7 bases in between. Per germline, CDR1 SGHTA and CDR2 FQGNSA. The CDR3 runs 14 residues. The CDR3 DNA reads TGTGCCAGCAGCTTCGGGGGAAGCACAGATACGCAGTATTTT. Protein sequence: CASSFGGSTDTQYF.

This clonotype was picked up many times. The chain carries TRBV18 and TRBJ2-7; D gene ambiguous. The length of the CDR3 is 15 residues. V lost 6 bases and J 5 bases, leaving 20 bases between the germline ends. From germline, CDR1 is KGHSH and CDR2 LQKENI. The CDR3 nucleotides are TGTGCCAGCTCCCCCACGTCTGATCCTAGTAACGAGCAGTACTTC. Translating it yields CASSPTSDPSNEQYF.

This clonotype was found many times. This chain links TRBV5-1 with TRBJ1-2; 10 positions agree with TRBD1. This CDR3 is 14 amino acids long. From germline, CDR1 is SGHRS and CDR2 YFSETQ. Trimming removed 3 bases from V and 6 bases from J; junction bases left unmatched: 5. DNA of the CDR3: TGCGCCAGCAGCTCGGGACAGGGGACTCATGGCTACACCTTC. The encoded protein is CASSSGQGTHGYTF.

V usage is TRBV28 and J usage is TRBJ1-3, with D perhaps TRBD1 (6 bases). Germline CDR1 reads MDHEN; CDR2 reads SYDVKM. CDR3 length: 17 residues. The germline V and J ends were trimmed by 6 bases and 0 bases, with 18 bases remaining between them. The CDR3, as DNA: TGTGCCAGCAGGTCCAGCCAGGGGAGCCGCTCTGGAAACACCATATATTTT. It encodes CASRSSQGSRSGNTIYF.

This clonotype occurred once. The rearrangement links TRBV7-8 to TRBJ2-2; a weak D match, TRBD2 (6 bases). Looked up from germline, CDR1 is SGHVS and CDR2 is FQNEAQ. Trimming took 1 base from V and 3 from J, leaving 6 bases between them. CDR3 size: 14 residues. The CDR3 here is CASSLGEDTGELFF. The CDR3 DNA is TGTGCCAGCAGCTTAGGGGAGGACACCGGGGAGCTGTTTTTT.

This clonotype was observed many times. This chain connects TRBV15 to TRBJ1-5; D not resolved. Between the trimmed V and J ends, which lost 5 bases and 4 bases, there was a span of 6 bases. This CDR3 has 12 residues. Germline V gene sequence: CDR1 LNHNV, CDR2 YYDKDF (reference sequence). CDR3 sequence reads: CATSPYNQPQHF. The CDR3 DNA follows: TGTGCCACCAGCCCATATAATCAGCCCCAGCATTTT.

J is TRBJ2-1 and V is TRBV5-5; TRBD2 matches at 7 bases. This CDR3 has 15 residues. Losses at the gene ends were 1 base for V and 8 bases for J; bases not matched to a gene: 9. CDR1 is SGHKS and CDR2 is YYEKEE in the germline V gene (reference sequence). CDR3 residues: CASSLSRRENHEQFF. The CDR3 nucleotides are TGTGCCAGCAGCTTGTCACGGCGGGAGAACCATGAGCAGTTCTTC.

This clonotype occurred many times. The V and J genes are TRBV5-1 and TRBJ2-7, with 7 bases identical to TRBD2. From germline, CDR1 is SGHRS and CDR2 YFSETQ. J gave up 6 bases and V 2 bases, and 5 bases lay outside the gene matches. The CDR3 is 13 amino acids. The CDR3, as DNA: TGCGCCAGCAGCTTCTCAGCGGGAAGCGAGCAGTACTTC. This sequence encodes CASSFSAGSEQYF. The variable domain in full, with the rest retrieved from reference TRBV5-1 and TRBJ2-7, is KAGVTQTPRYLIKTRGQQVTLSCSPISGHRSVSWYQQTPGQGLQFLFEYFSETQRNKGNFPGRFSGRQFSNSRSEMNVSTLELGDSALYLCASSFSAGSEQYFGPGTRLTVT.

This clonotype was recorded at least ten times. This CDR3 is CASSIGQASYEQYF. The DNA of the CDR3 is TGTGCCAGTAGTATCGGACAGGCCTCCTACGAGCAGTACTTC. The chain is built from TRBV19 and TRBJ2-7, with 7 bases aligning to TRBD1. J lost 0 bases, V lost 3 bases, and 2 bases had no gene match. Germline V gene lookup returns CDR1 LNHDA and CDR2 SQIVND (reference sequence). The CDR3 length is 14 residues.

Only one count was recorded for this clonotype. The junction differs from germline at one of its ends, possibly a read error. This sequence joins TRBV20-1 and TRBJ2-7; a possible D gene is TRBD2 (6 bases). The CDR3 covers 15 residues. Germline CDR1 and CDR2: DFQATT and SNEGSKA (reference sequence). The CDR3 nucleotides read TGCAGTGCCCGCCGGGGCGGGGACCATTCCTACGAGCAGTGCTTC. Its translation is CSARRGGDHSYEQCF.

This clonotype was picked up a small number of times. It may be a read error: a sequence one base away is much more abundant. The chain combines TRBV7-2 with TRBJ2-7; tentatively, D is TRBD2 (5 bases). The CDR3 length is 13 residues. V shed 3 bases and J shed 7 bases, with 13 bases lying between them. Per germline, CDR1 SGHTA and CDR2 FQGNSA. CDR3 residues: CASSLEDGQEQYF. The CDR3 nucleotides are TGTGCCAGCAGCTTGGAGGATGGTCAGGAGCAGTACTTC.

This clonotype has a count of ten or more. The chain carries TRBV7-6 and TRBJ2-3, with D tentatively TRBD2 (5 bases). V lost 2 bases, J lost 8 bases, and 23 bases lay in between. Germline V gene data show CDR1 as SGHVS and CDR2 as FNYEAQ. The CDR3 is made up of 17 amino acids. The CDR3 nucleotides read TGTGCCAGCAGCTTAAAGGTCGAGGGCCTCCGCGAAGTTACGCAGTATTTT. This codes for CASSLKVEGLREVTQYF.